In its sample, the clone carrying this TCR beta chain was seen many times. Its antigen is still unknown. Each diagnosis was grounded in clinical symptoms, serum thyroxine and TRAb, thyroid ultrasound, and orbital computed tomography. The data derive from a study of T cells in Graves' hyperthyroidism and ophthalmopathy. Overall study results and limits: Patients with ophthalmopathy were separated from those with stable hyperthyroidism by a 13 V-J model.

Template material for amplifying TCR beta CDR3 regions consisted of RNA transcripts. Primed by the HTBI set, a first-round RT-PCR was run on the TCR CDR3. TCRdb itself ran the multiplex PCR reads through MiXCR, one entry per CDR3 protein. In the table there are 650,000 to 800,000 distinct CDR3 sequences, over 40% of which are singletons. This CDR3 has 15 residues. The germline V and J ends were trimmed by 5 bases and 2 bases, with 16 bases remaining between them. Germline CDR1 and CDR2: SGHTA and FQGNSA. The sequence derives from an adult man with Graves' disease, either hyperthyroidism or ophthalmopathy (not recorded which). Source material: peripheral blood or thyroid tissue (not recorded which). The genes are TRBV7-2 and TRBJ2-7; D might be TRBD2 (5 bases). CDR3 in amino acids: CASSKSGLATYEQYF. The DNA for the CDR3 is TGTGCCAGCAGCAAGTCGGGCTTAGCGACCTACGAGCAGTACTTC.